The text below deals with one T cell receptor beta chain. These data belong to a study of blood T cell repertoires in COVID-19. Background on the study: The cDNA or gDNA used as material had been derived from T cells, B-cell-depleted T cells, or PBMCs.

Repertoires were generated with immunoSEQ multiplex PCR, while TCRdb's copy carries only in-frame clones and drops some. Among around 150,000 clones, about four fifths were seen once, and the ten largest hold less than 4.5%. The V end was cut by 1 base, the J end by 7 bases, with 6 bases between. Germline V CDR1 and CDR2: SGHDT, YYEEEE. The length of the CDR3 is 12 residues. The genes are TRBV5-6 and TRBJ2-1; no definite D call. Material: peripheral blood. This clonotype was obtained from a woman aged 80 or over with acute or convalescent COVID-19. This CDR3 is CASSLIRNEQFF. CDR3 bases: TGTGCCAGCAGCTTGATTCGGAATGAGCAGTTCTTC.